This T cell receptor beta chain comes out of a study of T cells in Graves' hyperthyroidism and ophthalmopathy. Study-wide results and limits: Using 13 V-J features, a model discriminated ophthalmopathy from stable hyperthyroidism.

Ophthalmopathy patients all had a Clinical Activity Score of at least 3, a NOSPECS grade of at least 4 and disease under 3 months old. Investigators excluded patients with uncontrolled infection, other autoimmune disease, pregnancy or lactation. Diagnosing involved the use of clinical symptoms, serum thyroxine and TRAb, thyroid ultrasound and orbital computed tomography. CDR3 length: 14 residues. V was pared by 6 bases and J by 4 bases, with 12 bases between. Germline V lookup: CDR1 SGHDN, CDR2 FVKESK. Of note for this clonotype: The antigen remains unidentified.

Amplification of TCR beta CDR3 regions was performed using RNA transcripts as template. RT-PCR in the first round (using the HTBI primer set) targeted the TCR CDR3. TCRdb itself ran the multiplex PCR reads through MiXCR, one entry per CDR3 protein. The profile shows approximately 58,000 distinct CDR3 sequences, 40% to 55% of them singletons. The source is a woman aged 30 to 39 with Graves' ophthalmopathy. The sequencing input was blood. The J gene is TRBJ1-4, the V gene TRBV14; no reliable D call. CDR3 nucleotide sequence: TGTGCCAGCAGTGACATAGGGATTAATGAAAAACTGTTTTTT. Its translation: CASSDIGINEKLFF.